The 9 T cell receptor beta chains below all came from one sample that was sequenced in a study of cytomegalovirus exposure and HLA in healthy donors. Sequencing was performed with immunoSEQ multiplex PCR; in TCRdb, only in-frame clones are kept and a portion is missing. The repertoire has 95,000 to 150,000 clones, roughly 89% of them found once; the top ten carry around 1.1%. The sequenced sample was PBMCs. Every receptor here comes from a woman between 18 and 30 years old in good health and CMV-seronegative.

This clone was seen at least ten times. The chain links TRBV27 to TRBJ1-1; no clear D gene. V lost 5 bases and J lost 4, with 11 bases in between. There are 13 residues in the CDR3. CDR1 and CDR2 from the germline V gene are MNHEY and SMNVEV (reference sequence). The CDR3 nucleotides are TGTGCCAGCAGTACCGGGTCGCGCACTGAAGCTTTCTTT. Protein: CASSTGSRTEAFF.

The chain has TRBV19 and TRBJ2-3, with TRBD2 matching over 8 bases. This CDR3 comprises 20 residues. V lost 6 bases to trimming and J lost 2 bases; unmatched junction nucleotides: 22. Germline V gene data show CDR1 as LNHDA and CDR2 as SQIVND (reference sequence). CDR3 loop: CASRNLLAESSLFSTDTQYF. Here the CDR3 DNA reads TGTGCCAGTAGAAATTTACTAGCGGAGAGCTCCCTGTTCTCCACAGATACGCAGTATTTT.

V gene TRBV11-3 combines with J gene TRBJ2-2; D call uncertain. The CDR3 spans 13 residues. Trimming shortened V by 5 bases and J by 5 bases, and 9 bases separated the two germline ends. The germline V gene has CDR1 SGHNT and CDR2 YENEEA. The CDR3 spells CASSRGGTGELFF. CDR3 in DNA: TGTGCCAGCAGCCGAGGTGGGACCGGGGAGCTGTTTTTT. The whole variable domain, remainder taken from reference TRBV11-3 and TRBJ2-2, is EAGVVQSPRYKIIEKKQPVAFWCNPISGHNTLYWYLQNLGQGPELLIRYENEEAVDDSQLPKDRFSAERLKGVDSTLKIQPAELGDSAVYLCASSRGGTGELFFGEGSRLTVL.

The chain is built from TRBV6-1 and TRBJ1-5, with D tentatively TRBD1 (5 bases). Trimming removed 8 bases at V and 4 bases at J, with 12 bases between. The CDR3 runs to 13 residues. Germline CDR1 and CDR2: MNHNS and SASEGT. The CDR3 nucleotides read TGTGCCAGCTGGGGGGTAAGGAATCAGCCCCAGCATTTT. Amino acid sequence: CASWGVRNQPQHF.

The genes are TRBV28 and TRBJ2-2; D perhaps matches TRBD2 (6 bases). Per germline, CDR1 MDHEN and CDR2 SYDVKM. V lost 5 bases and J 1 base, leaving 11 bases between the germline ends. This CDR3 spans 15 amino acids. CDR3 nucleotide sequence: TGTGCCAGCAGTACCAATAGCGGGAACACCGGGGAGCTGTTTTTT. Translating gives CASSTNSGNTGELFF.

The V call is TRBV7-8, the J call TRBJ1-2; D is possibly TRBD1 (6 bases). The CDR3 extends over 16 amino acids. With 1 base removed from V and 3 bases from J, the gap between germline ends came to 15 bases. Germline V gene sequence: CDR1 SGHVS, CDR2 FQNEAQ. The DNA for the CDR3 is TGTGCCAGCAGCTTAGGGTTTTCAGGGGTAGACTATGGCTACACCTTC. Its translation: CASSLGFSGVDYGYTF.

V gene TRBV18 combines with J gene TRBJ2-7; 10 positions match TRBD1. This CDR3 comprises 14 residues. The V and J ends lost 3 bases and 2 bases, in that order; junction bases with no gene match: 1. Germline V gene sequence: CDR1 KGHSH, CDR2 LQKENI. The CDR3 sequence is CASSPDRGAYEQYF. The CDR3 DNA is TGTGCCAGCTCACCGGACAGGGGGGCCTACGAGCAGTACTTC.

The V gene is TRBV2, the J gene TRBJ2-2; D ambiguous. The CDR3 is 13 amino acids. Germline CDR1 SNHLY, CDR2 FYNNEI. V gave up 4 bases and J gave up 1 base, with 4 bases separating them. CDR3: CASSGQNTGELFF. CDR3 sequence (DNA): TGTGCCAGCAGTGGGCAGAACACCGGGGAGCTGTTTTTT.

The V and J genes are TRBV6-6 and TRBJ1-2; 7 bases agree with TRBD1. Germline CDR1 MNHNY, CDR2 SVGAGI (reference sequence). The CDR3 length is 14 residues. After removal of 2 bases from V and 5 bases from J, the junction contained 5 bases not matched to a gene. The CDR3 DNA sequence: TGTGCCAGCAGTTACACGGACAGGACTTATGGCTACACCTTC. Translating it yields CASSYTDRTYGYTF.